A selection of T cell receptor beta chains follows, all from one sample in a study of blood T cell repertoires in COVID-19. Only in-frame clones appear in the TCRdb table, and some are missing; sequencing was by immunoSEQ multiplex PCR. This sample has about 200,000 clones, with around four fifths found just once. What was sequenced was peripheral blood. The receptors were gathered from a man aged 55 to 70 with COVID-19, enrolled during active disease. CDR3s include the opening cysteine and the closing phenylalanine or tryptophan. Fields, in order: CDR3 protein, D gene, V gene, J gene. A D gene is named only where the DNA matches it firmly.

CSAHEGPAAFF	.	TRBV20-1	TRBJ1-1
CASSPTSDSTDTQYF	TRBD2	TRBV5-1	TRBJ2-3
CASSPRGRGPSYEQYF	.	TRBV21-1	TRBJ2-7
CSAGTGSDSPLHF	TRBD1	TRBV29-1	TRBJ1-6
CASSPGAGDGYTF	.	TRBV18	TRBJ1-2
CASSNRGAEAEAFF	TRBD1	TRBV19	TRBJ1-1
CASSPGAASNTEAFF	.	TRBV7-2	TRBJ1-1
CASSVPGVNIQYF	.	TRBV27	TRBJ2-4
CASSEMDYSNEQFF	.	TRBV25-1	TRBJ2-1
CASSEAGGETQYF	.	TRBV6-1	TRBJ2-5
CASSLVAVGYTF	.	TRBV11-2	TRBJ1-2
CASSLYLSYYEQYF	.	TRBV5-6	TRBJ2-7
CASSQEGSVRPQHF	.	TRBV3-1/TRBV3-2	TRBJ1-5
CASSPRVGANVLTF	.	TRBV11-2	TRBJ2-6
CAWSRGQSMNYGYTF	.	TRBV30	TRBJ1-2
CASSPLRAGLTAGELFF	.	TRBV18	TRBJ2-2
CASSDGARGSNYGYTF	.	TRBV9	TRBJ1-2
CSVEEMVETQYF	.	TRBV29-1	TRBJ2-5
CASSRGGGNTF	.	TRBV6-5	TRBJ1-2
CASCFPDRDTGELFF	.	TRBV19	TRBJ2-2
CASSQSGGQPQHF	TRBD1	TRBV18	TRBJ1-5
CASSFVDYGYTF	.	TRBV7-9	TRBJ1-2
CASSFSGTGDEKLFF	TRBD1	TRBV7-9	TRBJ1-4
CASSEINYEAFF	.	TRBV6-1	TRBJ1-1
CASSPHRGAGVRGYTF	TRBD1	TRBV3-1/TRBV3-2	TRBJ1-2
CASSSPGGRTEAFF	.	TRBV6-5	TRBJ1-1
CASSQEPGLSYTF	.	TRBV4-3	TRBJ1-2
CASSQAPGTEAFF	.	TRBV4-2	TRBJ1-1
CASSLTGKSGYTF	TRBD1	TRBV7-2	TRBJ1-2
CAWGKNTEAFF	.	TRBV30	TRBJ1-1
CASSLAANSRTDTQYF	.	TRBV5-1	TRBJ2-3
CASSHTGDRPGAFF	TRBD1	TRBV4-2	TRBJ1-1
CASSPRGYGYTF	.	TRBV12-3/TRBV12-4	TRBJ1-2
CASSIGTSGSYRQFF	TRBD2	TRBV19	TRBJ2-1
CASTLRGYGYTF	.	TRBV28	TRBJ1-2
CASSGGAGTYSYEQYF	.	TRBV6-6	TRBJ2-7
CASSETTSGNGIQYF	TRBD2	TRBV9	TRBJ2-4
CASSGIRGDRVSGNTIYF	TRBD1	TRBV4-2	TRBJ1-3
CASSRPGDYEQYF	.	TRBV7-9	TRBJ2-7
CASSYKQNMNTEAFF	.	TRBV6-6	TRBJ1-1
CASMVEQGFHNEQFF	TRBD1	TRBV27	TRBJ2-1
CASSLGSGRGNEQFF	TRBD2	TRBV11-2	TRBJ2-1